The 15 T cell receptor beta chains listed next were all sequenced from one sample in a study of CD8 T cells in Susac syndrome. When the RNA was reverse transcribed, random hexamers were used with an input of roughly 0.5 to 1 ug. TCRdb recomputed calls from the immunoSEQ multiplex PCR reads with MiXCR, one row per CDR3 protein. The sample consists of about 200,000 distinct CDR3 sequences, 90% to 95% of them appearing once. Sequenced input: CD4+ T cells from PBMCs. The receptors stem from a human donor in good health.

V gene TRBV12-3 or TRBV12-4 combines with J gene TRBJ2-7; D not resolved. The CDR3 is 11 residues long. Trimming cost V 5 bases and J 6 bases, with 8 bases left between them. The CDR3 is CASSAFGEQYF. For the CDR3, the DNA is TGTGCCAGCAGTGCCTTTGGCGAGCAGTACTTC.

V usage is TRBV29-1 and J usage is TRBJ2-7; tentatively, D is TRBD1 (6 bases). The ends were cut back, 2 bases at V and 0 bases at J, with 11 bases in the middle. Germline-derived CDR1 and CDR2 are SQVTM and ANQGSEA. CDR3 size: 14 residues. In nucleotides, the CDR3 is TGCAGCGTTGAATCAGGGGCCGGCTCCTACGAGCAGTACTTC. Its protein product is CSVESGAGSYEQYF.

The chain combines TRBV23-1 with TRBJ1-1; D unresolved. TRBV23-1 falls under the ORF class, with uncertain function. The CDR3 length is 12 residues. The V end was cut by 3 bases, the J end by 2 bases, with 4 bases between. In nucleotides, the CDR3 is TGCGCCAGCAGTCAGTGTAACACTGAAGCTTTCTTT. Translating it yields CASSQCNTEAFF.

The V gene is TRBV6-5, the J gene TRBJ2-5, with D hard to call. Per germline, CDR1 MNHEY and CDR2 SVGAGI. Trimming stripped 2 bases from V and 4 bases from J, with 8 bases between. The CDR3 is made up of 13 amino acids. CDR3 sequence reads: CASSYAGLETQYF. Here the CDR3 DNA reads TGTGCCAGCAGTTACGCCGGCCTAGAGACCCAGTACTTC.

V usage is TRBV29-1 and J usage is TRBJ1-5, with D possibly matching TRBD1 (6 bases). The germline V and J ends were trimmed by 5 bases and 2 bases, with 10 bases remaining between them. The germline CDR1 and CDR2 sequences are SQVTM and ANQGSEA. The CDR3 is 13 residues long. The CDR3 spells CSVCPGGNQPQHF. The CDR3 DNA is TGCAGCGTTTGCCCAGGGGGCAATCAGCCCCAGCATTTT.

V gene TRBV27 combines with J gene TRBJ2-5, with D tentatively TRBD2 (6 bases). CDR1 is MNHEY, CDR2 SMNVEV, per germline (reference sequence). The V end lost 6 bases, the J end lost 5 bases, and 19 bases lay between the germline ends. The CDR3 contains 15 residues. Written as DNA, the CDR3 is TGTGCCAGCAGCTCCACCCCTAGCGCGTCTGAGACCCAGTACTTC. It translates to CASSSTPSASETQYF.

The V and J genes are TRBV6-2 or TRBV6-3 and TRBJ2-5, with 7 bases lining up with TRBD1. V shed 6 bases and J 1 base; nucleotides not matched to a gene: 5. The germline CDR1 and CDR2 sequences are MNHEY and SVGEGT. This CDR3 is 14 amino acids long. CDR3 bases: TGTGCCAGCAGACGCCGGGACAGCCAAGAGACCCAGTACTTC. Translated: CASRRRDSQETQYF.

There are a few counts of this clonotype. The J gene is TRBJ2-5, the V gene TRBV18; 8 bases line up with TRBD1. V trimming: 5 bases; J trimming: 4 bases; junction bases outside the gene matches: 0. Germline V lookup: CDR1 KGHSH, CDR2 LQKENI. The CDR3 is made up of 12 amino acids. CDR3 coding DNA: TGTGCCAGCTCAACAGGGGGAGAGACCCAGTACTTC. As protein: CASSTGGETQYF. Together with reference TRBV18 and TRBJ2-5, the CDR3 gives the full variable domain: NAGVMQNPRHLVRRRGQEARLRCSPMKGHSHVYWYRQLPEEGLKFMVYLQKENIIDESGMPKERFSAEFPKEGPSILRIQQVVRGDSAAYFCASSTGGETQYFGPGTRLLVL.

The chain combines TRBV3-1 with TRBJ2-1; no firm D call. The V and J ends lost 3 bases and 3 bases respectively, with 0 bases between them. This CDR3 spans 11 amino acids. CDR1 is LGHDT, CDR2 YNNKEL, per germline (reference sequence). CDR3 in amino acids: CASSHYNEQFF. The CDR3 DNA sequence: TGTGCCAGCAGCCACTACAATGAGCAGTTCTTC.

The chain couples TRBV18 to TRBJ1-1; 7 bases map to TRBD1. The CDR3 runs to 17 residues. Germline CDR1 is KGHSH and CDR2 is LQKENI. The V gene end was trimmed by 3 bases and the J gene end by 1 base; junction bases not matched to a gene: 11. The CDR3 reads CASSPVGVGQENTEAFF. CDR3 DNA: TGTGCCAGCTCACCCGTGGGGGTTGGACAGGAGAACACTGAAGCTTTCTTT.

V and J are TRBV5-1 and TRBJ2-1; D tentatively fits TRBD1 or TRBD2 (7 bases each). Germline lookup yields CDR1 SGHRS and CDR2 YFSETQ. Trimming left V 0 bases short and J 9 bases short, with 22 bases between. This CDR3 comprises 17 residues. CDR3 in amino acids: CASSLGGAGGAPGEQFF. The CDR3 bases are TGCGCCAGCAGCTTGGGCGGCGCAGGGGGGGCCCCGGGTGAGCAGTTCTTC. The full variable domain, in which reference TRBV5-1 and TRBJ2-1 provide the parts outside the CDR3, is KAGVTQTPRYLIKTRGQQVTLSCSPISGHRSVSWYQQTPGQGLQFLFEYFSETQRNKGNFPGRFSGRQFSNSRSEMNVSTLELGDSALYLCASSLGGAGGAPGEQFFGPGTRLTVL.

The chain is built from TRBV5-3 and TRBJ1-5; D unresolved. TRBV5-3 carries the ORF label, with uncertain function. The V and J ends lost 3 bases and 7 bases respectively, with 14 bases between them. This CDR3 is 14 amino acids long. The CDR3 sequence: CARSSRAHPQPQHF. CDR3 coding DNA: TGTGCCAGAAGCTCCCGGGCCCACCCCCAGCCCCAGCATTTT.

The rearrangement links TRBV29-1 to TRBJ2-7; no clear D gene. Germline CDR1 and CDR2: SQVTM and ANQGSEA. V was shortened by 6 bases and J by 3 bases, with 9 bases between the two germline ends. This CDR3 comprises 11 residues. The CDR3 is CSVAASYEQYF. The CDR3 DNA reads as TGCAGCGTCGCCGCTAGCTACGAGCAGTACTTC.

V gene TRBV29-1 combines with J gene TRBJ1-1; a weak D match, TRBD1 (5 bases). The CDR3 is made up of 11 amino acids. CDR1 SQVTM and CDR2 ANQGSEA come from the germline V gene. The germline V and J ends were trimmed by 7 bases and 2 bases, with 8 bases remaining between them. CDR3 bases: TGCAGCGCCACAGGAAACACTGAAGCTTTCTTT. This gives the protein CSATGNTEAFF.

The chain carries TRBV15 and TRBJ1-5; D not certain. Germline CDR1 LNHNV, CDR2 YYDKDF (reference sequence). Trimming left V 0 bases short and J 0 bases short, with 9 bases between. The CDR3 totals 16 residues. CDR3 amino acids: CATSRDNEYSNQPQHF. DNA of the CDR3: TGTGCCACCAGCAGAGACAATGAGTATAGCAATCAGCCCCAGCATTTT.